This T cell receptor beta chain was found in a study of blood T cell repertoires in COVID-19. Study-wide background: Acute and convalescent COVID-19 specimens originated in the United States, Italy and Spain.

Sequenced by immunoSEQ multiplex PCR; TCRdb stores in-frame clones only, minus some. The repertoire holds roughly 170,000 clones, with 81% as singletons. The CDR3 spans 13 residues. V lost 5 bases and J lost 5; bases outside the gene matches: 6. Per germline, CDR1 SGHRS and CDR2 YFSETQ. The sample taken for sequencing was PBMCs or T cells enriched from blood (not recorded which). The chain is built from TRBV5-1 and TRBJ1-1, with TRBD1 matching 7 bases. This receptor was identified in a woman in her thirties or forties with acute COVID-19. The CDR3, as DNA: TGCGCCAGCAGGCTTCAGGGGGGAACTGAAGCTTTCTTT. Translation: CASRLQGGTEAFF.